This T cell receptor beta chain was recovered during a study of response to subunit inactivated influenza vaccine. Study-wide findings and caveats: The authors put forward the suggestion that each seasonal influenza vaccination may bring in only a limited number of new T cells.

As regards this clonotype: Its antigen remains unknown.

MiXCR was run by TCRdb on the RT-PCR reads, yielding one entry per CDR3 protein. The table has approximately 480,000 distinct CDR3 sequences, approximately 11% seen once. Trimming pared 2 bases from V and 4 bases from J, leaving 8 bases between. This CDR3 has 13 amino acids. This sequence originates from a man aged 45 to 65 who received an inactivated influenza vaccine. This chain links TRBV12-3 or TRBV12-4 with TRBJ1-2; no clear D. The sequencing here drew on PBMCs from blood, taken about 40 days after vaccination. The CDR3 bases are TGTGCCAGCAGTTTATTAACAGTCTATGGCTACACCTTC. Translated, it gives CASSLLTVYGYTF.